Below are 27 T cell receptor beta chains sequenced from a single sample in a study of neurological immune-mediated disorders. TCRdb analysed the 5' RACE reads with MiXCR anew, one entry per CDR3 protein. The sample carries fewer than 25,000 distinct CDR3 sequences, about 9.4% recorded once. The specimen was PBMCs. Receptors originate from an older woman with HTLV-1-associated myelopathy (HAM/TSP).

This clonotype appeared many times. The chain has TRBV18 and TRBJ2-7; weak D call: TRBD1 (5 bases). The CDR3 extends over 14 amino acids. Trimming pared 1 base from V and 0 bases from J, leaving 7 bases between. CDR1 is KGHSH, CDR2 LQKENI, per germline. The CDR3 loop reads CASSPLGHSYEQYF. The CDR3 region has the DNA TGTGCCAGCTCACCACTTGGACACTCCTACGAGCAGTACTTC. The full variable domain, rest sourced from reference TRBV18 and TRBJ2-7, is NAGVMQNPRHLVRRRGQEARLRCSPMKGHSHVYWYRQLPEEGLKFMVYLQKENIIDESGMPKERFSAEFPKEGPSILRIQQVVRGDSAAYFCASSPLGHSYEQYFGPGTRLTVT.

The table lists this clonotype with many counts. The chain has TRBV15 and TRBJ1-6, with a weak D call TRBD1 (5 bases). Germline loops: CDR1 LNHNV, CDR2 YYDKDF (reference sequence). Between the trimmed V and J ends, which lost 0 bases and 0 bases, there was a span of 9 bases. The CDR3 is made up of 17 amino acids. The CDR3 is CATSRDVRVSYNSPLHF. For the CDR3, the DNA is TGTGCCACCAGCAGAGATGTCAGGGTCTCCTATAATTCACCCCTCCACTTT.

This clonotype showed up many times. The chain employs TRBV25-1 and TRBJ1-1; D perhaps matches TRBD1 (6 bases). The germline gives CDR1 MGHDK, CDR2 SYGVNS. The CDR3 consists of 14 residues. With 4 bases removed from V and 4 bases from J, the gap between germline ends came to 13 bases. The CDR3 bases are TGTGCCAGCAGTGGTCAGGGGCATGGCACTGAAGCTTTCTTT. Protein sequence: CASSGQGHGTEAFF.

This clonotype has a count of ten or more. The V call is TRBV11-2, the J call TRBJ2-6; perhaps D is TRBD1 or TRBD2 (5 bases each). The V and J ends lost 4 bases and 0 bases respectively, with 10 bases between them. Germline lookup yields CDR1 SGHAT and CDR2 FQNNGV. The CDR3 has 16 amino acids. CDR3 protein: CASSWGRNSGANVLTF. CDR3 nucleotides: TGTGCCAGCAGCTGGGGACGGAACTCTGGGGCCAACGTCCTGACTTTC.

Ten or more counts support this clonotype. Here the CDR3 reads CSAQGTGAGIQYF. CDR3 coding DNA: TGCAGTGCACAAGGGACAGGGGCAGGCATTCAGTACTTC. The V and J genes are TRBV20-1 and TRBJ2-4, with TRBD1 matching 10 bases. From germline, CDR1 is DFQATT and CDR2 SNEGSKA (reference sequence). With V trimmed by 6 bases and J by 9 bases, 8 bases remained unmatched. There are 13 residues in the CDR3.

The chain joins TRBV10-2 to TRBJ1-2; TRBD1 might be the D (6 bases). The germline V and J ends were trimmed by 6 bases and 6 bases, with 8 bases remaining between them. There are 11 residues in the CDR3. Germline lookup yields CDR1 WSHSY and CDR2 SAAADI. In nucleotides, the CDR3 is TGCGCCAGCAGGAGGGGGGATGGCTACACCTTC. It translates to CASRRGDGYTF.

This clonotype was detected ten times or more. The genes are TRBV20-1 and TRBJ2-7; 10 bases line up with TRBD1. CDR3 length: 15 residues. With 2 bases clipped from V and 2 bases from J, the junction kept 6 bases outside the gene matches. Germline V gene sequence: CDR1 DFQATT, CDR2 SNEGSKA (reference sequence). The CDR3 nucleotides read TGCAGTGCTAGACCCTGGACAGGGGGGACCTACGAGCAGTACTTC. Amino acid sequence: CSARPWTGGTYEQYF.

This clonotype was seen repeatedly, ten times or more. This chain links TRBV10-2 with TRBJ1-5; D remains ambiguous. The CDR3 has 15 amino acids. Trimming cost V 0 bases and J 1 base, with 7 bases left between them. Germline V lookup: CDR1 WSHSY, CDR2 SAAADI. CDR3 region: CASSESGVSNQPQHF. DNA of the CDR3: TGCGCCAGCAGTGAGTCTGGAGTGAGCAATCAGCCCCAGCATTTT.

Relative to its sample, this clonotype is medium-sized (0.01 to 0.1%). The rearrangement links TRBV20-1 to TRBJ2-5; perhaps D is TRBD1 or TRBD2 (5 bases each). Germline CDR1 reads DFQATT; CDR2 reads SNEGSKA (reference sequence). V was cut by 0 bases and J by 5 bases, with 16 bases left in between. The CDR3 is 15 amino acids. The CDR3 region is CSARDPGREWETQYF. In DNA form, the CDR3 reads TGCAGTGCTAGAGATCCTGGCAGGGAGTGGGAGACCCAGTACTTC.

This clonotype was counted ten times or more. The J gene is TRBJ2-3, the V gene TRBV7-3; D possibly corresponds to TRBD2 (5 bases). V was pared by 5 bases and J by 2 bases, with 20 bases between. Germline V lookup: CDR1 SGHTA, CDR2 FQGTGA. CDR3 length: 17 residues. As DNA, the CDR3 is TGTGCCAGCAGCCAAGTCGCCCTAGCCTCCTTCACAGATACGCAGTATTTT. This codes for CASSQVALASFTDTQYF.

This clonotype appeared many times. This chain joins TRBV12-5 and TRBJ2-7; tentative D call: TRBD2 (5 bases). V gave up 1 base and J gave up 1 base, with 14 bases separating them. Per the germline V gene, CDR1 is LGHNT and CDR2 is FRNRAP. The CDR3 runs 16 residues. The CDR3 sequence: CASGLADLPGSYEQYF. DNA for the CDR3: TGTGCTAGTGGTTTGGCCGATCTACCGGGGTCCTACGAGCAGTACTTC.

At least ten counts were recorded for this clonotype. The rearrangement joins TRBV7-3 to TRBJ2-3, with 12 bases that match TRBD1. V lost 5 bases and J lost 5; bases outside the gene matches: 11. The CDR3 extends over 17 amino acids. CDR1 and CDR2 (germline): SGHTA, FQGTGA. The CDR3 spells CASSIGPGQGAEDTQYF. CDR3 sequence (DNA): TGTGCCAGCAGCATAGGACCGGGACAGGGGGCGGAAGATACGCAGTATTTT. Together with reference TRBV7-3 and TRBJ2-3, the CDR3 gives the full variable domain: GAGVSQTPSNKVTEKGKYVELRCDPISGHTALYWYRQSLGQGPEFLIYFQGTGAADDSGLPNDRFFAVRPEGSVSTLKIQRTERGDSAVYLCASSIGPGQGAEDTQYFGPGTRLTVL.

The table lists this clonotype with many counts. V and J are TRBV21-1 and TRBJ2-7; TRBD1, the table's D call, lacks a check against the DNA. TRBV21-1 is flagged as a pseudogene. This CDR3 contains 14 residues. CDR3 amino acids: CASSKSGSGGEQYF. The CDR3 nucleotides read TGTGCCAGCAGCAAATCTGGTTCTGGGGGCGAGCAGTACTTC.

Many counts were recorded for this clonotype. CDR3: CASSLGLAGAPPQFF. Here the CDR3 DNA reads TGCGCCAGCAGCTTAGGGCTAGCGGGGGCCCCTCCGCAGTTCTTC. The rearrangement joins TRBV5-1 to TRBJ2-1; 10 bases line up with TRBD2. The V gene's germline CDR1 is SGHRS and CDR2 YFSETQ. With 2 bases clipped from V and 12 bases from J, the junction kept 11 bases outside the gene matches. This CDR3 has 15 amino acids.

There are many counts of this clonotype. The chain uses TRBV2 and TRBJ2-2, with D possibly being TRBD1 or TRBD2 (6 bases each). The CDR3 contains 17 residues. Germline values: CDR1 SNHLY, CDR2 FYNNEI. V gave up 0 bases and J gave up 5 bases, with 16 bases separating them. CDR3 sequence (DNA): TGTGCCAGCAGTGAAGCCCGGATACGGGGGCGTACCGGGGAGCTGTTTTTT. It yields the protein CASSEARIRGRTGELFF.

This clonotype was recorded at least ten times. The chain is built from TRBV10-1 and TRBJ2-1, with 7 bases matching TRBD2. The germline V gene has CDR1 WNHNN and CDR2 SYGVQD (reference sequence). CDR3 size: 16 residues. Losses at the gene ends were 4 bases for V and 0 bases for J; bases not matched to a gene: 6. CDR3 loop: CASSGGAGVSYNEQFF. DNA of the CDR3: TGCGCCAGCAGTGGAGGGGCGGGGGTCTCCTACAATGAGCAGTTCTTC.

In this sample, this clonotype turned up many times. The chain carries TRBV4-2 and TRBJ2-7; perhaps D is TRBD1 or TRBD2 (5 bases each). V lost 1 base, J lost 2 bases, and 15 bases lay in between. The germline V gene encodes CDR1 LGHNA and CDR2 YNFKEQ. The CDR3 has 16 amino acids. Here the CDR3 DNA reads TGTGCCAGCAGCCAAGTTGAGGGGAGTCCGACCTACGAGCAGTACTTC. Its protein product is CASSQVEGSPTYEQYF.

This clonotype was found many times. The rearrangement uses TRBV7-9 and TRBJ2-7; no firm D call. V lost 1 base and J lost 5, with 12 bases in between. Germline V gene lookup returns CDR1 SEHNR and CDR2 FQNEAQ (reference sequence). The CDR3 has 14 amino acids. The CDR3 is CASSLVPGRDEQYF. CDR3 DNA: TGTGCCAGCAGCTTAGTTCCGGGTAGGGACGAGCAGTACTTC.

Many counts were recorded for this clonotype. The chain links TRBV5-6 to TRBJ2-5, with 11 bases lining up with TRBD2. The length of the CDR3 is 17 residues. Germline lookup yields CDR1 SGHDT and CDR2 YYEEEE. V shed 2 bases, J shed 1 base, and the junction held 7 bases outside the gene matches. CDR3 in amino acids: CASSLELAGASQETQYF. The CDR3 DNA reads TGTGCCAGCAGCTTAGAACTAGCGGGGGCCTCCCAAGAGACCCAGTACTTC.

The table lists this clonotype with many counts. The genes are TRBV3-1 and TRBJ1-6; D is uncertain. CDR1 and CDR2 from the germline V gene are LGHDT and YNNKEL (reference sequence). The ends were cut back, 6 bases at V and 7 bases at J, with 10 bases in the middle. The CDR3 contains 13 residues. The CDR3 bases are TGTGCCAGCAGAGAGGACGGGAATTCACCCCTCCACTTT. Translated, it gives CASREDGNSPLHF. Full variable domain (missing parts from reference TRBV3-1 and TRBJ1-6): DTAVSQTPKYLVTQMGNDKSIKCEQNLGHDTMYWYKQDSKKFLKIMFSYNNKELIINETVPNRFSPKSPDKAHLNLHINSLELGDSAVYFCASREDGNSPLHFGNGTRLTVT.

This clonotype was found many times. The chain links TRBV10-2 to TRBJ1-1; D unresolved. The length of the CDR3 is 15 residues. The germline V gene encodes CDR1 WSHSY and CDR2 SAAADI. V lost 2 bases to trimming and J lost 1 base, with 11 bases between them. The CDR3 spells CASSEGVGKNTEAFF. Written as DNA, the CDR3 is TGCGCCAGCAGTGAGGGGGTCGGTAAGAACACTGAAGCTTTCTTT.

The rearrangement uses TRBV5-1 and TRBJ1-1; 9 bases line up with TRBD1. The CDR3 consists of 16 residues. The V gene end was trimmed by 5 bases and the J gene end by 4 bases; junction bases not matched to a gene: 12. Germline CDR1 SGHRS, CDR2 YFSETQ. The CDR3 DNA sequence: TGCGCCAGCAGGCCAGGGGCCGGGACAGGGCTCACTGAAGCTTTCTTT. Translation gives CASRPGAGTGLTEAFF.

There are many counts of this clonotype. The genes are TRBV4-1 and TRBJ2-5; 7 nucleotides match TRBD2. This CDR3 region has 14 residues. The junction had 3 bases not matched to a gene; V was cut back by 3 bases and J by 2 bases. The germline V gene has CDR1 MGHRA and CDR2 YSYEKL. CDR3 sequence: CASSHSGEQETQYF. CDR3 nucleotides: TGCGCCAGCAGCCACAGCGGGGAGCAAGAGACCCAGTACTTC.

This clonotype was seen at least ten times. DNA for the CDR3: TGTGCCTGGACCCAGGGAAATGGGGCCTACGAGCAGTACTTC. Translated: CAWTQGNGAYEQYF. The rearrangement uses TRBV30 and TRBJ2-7; D might be TRBD1 (5 bases). The germline V gene has CDR1 GTSNPN and CDR2 SVGIG (reference sequence). Trimming left V 4 bases short and J 2 bases short, with 15 bases between. CDR3 length equals 14 residues.

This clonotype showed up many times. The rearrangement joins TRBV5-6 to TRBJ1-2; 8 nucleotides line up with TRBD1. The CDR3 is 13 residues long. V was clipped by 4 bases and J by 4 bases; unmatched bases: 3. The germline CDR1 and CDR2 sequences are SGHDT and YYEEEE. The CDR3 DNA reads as TGTGCCAGCAGCCGGGACAGGCCCTATGGCTACACCTTC. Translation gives CASSRDRPYGYTF.

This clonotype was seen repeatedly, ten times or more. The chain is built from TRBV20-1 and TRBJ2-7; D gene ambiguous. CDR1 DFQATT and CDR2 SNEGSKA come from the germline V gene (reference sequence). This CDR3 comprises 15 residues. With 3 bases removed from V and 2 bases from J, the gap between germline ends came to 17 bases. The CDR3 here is CSASSPRAGAYEQYF. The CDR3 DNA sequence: TGCAGTGCTAGTAGCCCCCGCGCAGGAGCCTACGAGCAGTACTTC.

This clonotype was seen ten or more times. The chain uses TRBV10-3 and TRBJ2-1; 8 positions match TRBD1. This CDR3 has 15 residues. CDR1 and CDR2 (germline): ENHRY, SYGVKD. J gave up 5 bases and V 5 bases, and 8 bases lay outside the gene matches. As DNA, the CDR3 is TGTGCCATCAGTCAGCCGGACAGGGCCAACAATGAGCAGTTCTTC. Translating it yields CAISQPDRANNEQFF.